Listed below are T cell receptor beta chains from one sample, sequenced in a study of cytomegalovirus exposure and HLA in healthy donors. Assay: immunoSEQ multiplex PCR; the TCRdb copy retains only in-frame clones and omits some. Of about 140,000 clones in the sample, about 85% were seen once. The source material was PBMCs. These receptors were collected from a boy younger than 10 in good health and CMV-seronegative. Both conserved end residues are part of each CDR3. The order of the fields is CDR3 length, J gene, V gene, clone size, D gene, CDR3 protein, CDR3 DNA. D genes are given only for firm matches. Clone size is not always given. Where it is, it says once, few, many or a class for expanded clones.

>14|TRBJ1-1|TRBV7-3|few|.
CASSFGQTNTEAFF
TGTGCCAGCAGCTTTGGACAGACGAACACTGAAGCTTTCTTT
>17|TRBJ2-2|TRBV4-3|.|TRBD2
CASSQAGGGANTGELFF
TGCGCCAGCAGCCAAGCGGGAGGGGGAGCGAACACCGGGGAGCTGTTTTTT
>15|TRBJ2-1|TRBV7-6|.|TRBD2
CASSSWRELWGEQFF
TGTGCCAGCAGCTCGTGGCGGGAGCTATGGGGTGAGCAGTTCTTC
>15|TRBJ2-5|TRBV7-2|.|TRBD1
CASSPRTGGWETQYF
TGTGCCAGCAGCCCGCGGACAGGGGGCTGGGAGACCCAGTACTTC
>15|TRBJ2-7|TRBV7-9|.|TRBD1
CASSLRDRGPYEQYF
TGTGCCAGCAGCTTACGGGACAGGGGCCCCTACGAGCAGTACTTC
>18|TRBJ2-7|TRBV6-1|.|TRBD2
CASSDSPLAGGLTYEQYF
TGTGCCAGCAGTGACAGTCCACTAGCGGGGGGCCTTACCTACGAGCAGTACTTC
>16|TRBJ2-3|TRBV7-3|.|.
CASSPLAAGSTDTQYF
TGTGCCAGCAGCCCGTTGGCCGCGGGGAGCACAGATACGCAGTATTTT
>14|TRBJ1-2|TRBV19|.|.
CASLAGGGNYGYTF
TGTGCCAGCCTGGCGGGAGGCGGCAACTATGGCTACACCTTC
>15|TRBJ2-3|TRBV27|.|.
CASSLMAGIADTQYF
TGTGCCAGCAGTTTAATGGCGGGAATTGCAGATACGCAGTATTTT
>12|TRBJ2-1|TRBV6-6|.|.
CASSYRGDEQFF
TGTGCCAGCAGTTACAGGGGCGATGAGCAGTTCTTC
>17|TRBJ1-1|TRBV5-8|once|TRBD1
CASSLTQGARVPTEAFF
TGTGCCAGCAGCTTGACACAGGGGGCGCGGGTTCCCACTGAAGCTTTCTTT
>13|TRBJ1-1|TRBV7-9|.|.
CASSLSGGTEAFF
TGTGCCAGCAGCCTAAGCGGGGGCACTGAAGCTTTCTTT
>17|TRBJ2-1|TRBV19|.|TRBD2
CASSAKGGGLAQDEQFF
TGTGCCAGTAGTGCCAAGGGGGGGGGACTAGCCCAGGATGAGCAGTTCTTC
>15|TRBJ2-1|TRBV4-2|.|TRBD2
CASSQGTSGANEQFF
TGTGCCAGCAGCCAAGGGACTAGCGGGGCAAATGAGCAGTTCTTC
>14|TRBJ2-7|TRBV19|.|.
CASRLTGSSYEQYF
TGTGCCAGTAGACTTACAGGTAGCTCCTACGAGCAGTACTTC
>14|TRBJ1-2|TRBV6-5|few|TRBD1
CASSPQGGARGYTF
TGTGCCAGCAGCCCCCAGGGGGGCGCACGAGGCTACACCTTC
>17|TRBJ1-6|TRBV5-6|.|.
CASSFLTGWGDNSPLHF
TGTGCCAGCAGCTTCCTTACAGGTTGGGGGGATAATTCACCCCTCCACTTT
>15|TRBJ2-1|TRBV6-5|.|TRBD2
CASSPSGSPYNEQFF
TGTGCCAGCAGCCCTAGCGGGAGTCCCTACAATGAGCAGTTCTTC
>13|TRBJ1-1|TRBV6-5|.|.
CASSEAVNTEAFF
TGTGCCAGCAGTGAAGCTGTGAACACTGAAGCTTTCTTT
>14|TRBJ1-4|TRBV6-5|.|TRBD1
CASRTGGPSEKLFF
TGTGCCAGCAGGACAGGGGGGCCAAGTGAAAAACTGTTTTTT
>15|TRBJ1-4|TRBV28|.|.
CASSGYREMDEKLFF
TGTGCCAGCAGTGGGTACAGGGAAATGGATGAAAAACTGTTTTTT
>19|TRBJ2-4|TRBV28|.|TRBD1
CASNSPGQGAGFAKNIQYF
TGTGCCAGCAACTCCCCGGGACAGGGGGCGGGTTTCGCCAAAAACATTCAGTACTTC
>18|TRBJ1-1|TRBV7-2|.|TRBD1
CASSAPFQGAPLNTEAFF
TGTGCCAGCAGCGCCCCTTTCCAGGGGGCCCCCCTAAACACTGAAGCTTTCTTT
>15|TRBJ2-3|TRBV5-4|once|TRBD2
CASSPGGSGGAAQYF
TGTGCCAGCAGCCCCGGGGGTAGCGGGGGGGCCGCGCAGTATTTT
>15|TRBJ2-7|TRBV19|few|TRBD1
CASRLEDRASHEQYF
TGTGCCAGTAGGTTGGAGGACAGGGCGTCGCACGAGCAGTACTTC
>16|TRBJ1-1|TRBV4-3|.|.
CASSQDGGGRNTEAFF
TGCGCCAGCAGCCAAGACGGGGGGGGTCGGAACACTGAAGCTTTCTTT
>16|TRBJ2-5|TRBV28|.|.
CASSFDTPSQAETQYF
TGTGCCAGCAGTTTTGATACCCCGTCACAGGCAGAGACCCAGTACTTC
>14|TRBJ2-7|TRBV18|.|.
CASSPLPSSYEQYF
TGTGCCAGCTCACCTCTCCCGAGCTCCTACGAGCAGTACTTC
>16|TRBJ1-2|TRBV9|.|.
CASSVAHYLPRSGYTF
TGTGCCAGCAGCGTAGCTCACTACCTCCCGAGATCTGGCTACACCTTC
>15|TRBJ2-3|TRBV7-8|.|TRBD2
CASSLAGGPRDTQYF
TGTGCCAGCAGCTTGGCGGGAGGCCCTCGGGATACGCAGTATTTT
>15|TRBJ2-2|TRBV11-3|.|.
CASSSGSRRTGELFF
TGTGCCAGCAGCTCGGGGTCGAGGCGGACCGGGGAGCTGTTTTTT
>12|TRBJ1-1|TRBV30|.|.
CAWSPSLTEVFF
TGTGCCTGGAGTCCGAGCCTGACTGAAGTTTTCTTT
>14|TRBJ2-5|TRBV25-1|.|.
CASSGWRVQETQYF
TGTGCCAGCAGTGGCTGGAGGGTTCAAGAGACCCAGTACTTC
>15|TRBJ2-2|TRBV25-1|.|.
CASSGGGRNTGELFF
TGTGCCAGCAGTGGGGGGGGGCGAAACACCGGGGAGCTGTTTTTT
>19|TRBJ1-5|TRBV18|.|TRBD1
CASSLRRMTGGLVNQPQHF
TGTGCCAGCTCACTTCGACGAATGACAGGGGGTCTCGTCAATCAGCCCCAGCATTTT
>17|TRBJ2-5|TRBV5-4|once|.
CASSSRNQVLLQETQYF
TGTGCCAGCAGTTCCCGAAACCAGGTCCTCTTACAAGAGACCCAGTACTTC